The source of this TCR beta chain is a study of response to subunit inactivated influenza vaccine. Study-wide results and caveats: The authors put forward the suggestion that each seasonal influenza vaccination may bring in only a limited number of new T cells.

The V and J ends lost 3 bases and 3 bases respectively, with 10 bases between them. This CDR3 comprises 14 residues. This clonotype was found many times. What it binds is unknown. In TCRdb, the RT-PCR reads were re-called with MiXCR into one record per CDR3 protein. The sample records around 790,000 distinct CDR3 sequences, 21% being singletons. The chain combines TRBV12-3 or TRBV12-4 with TRBJ2-3, with D perhaps matching TRBD2 (6 bases). The source of this sequence is a man aged 45-60 years who received an inactivated influenza vaccine. The sample consisted of PBMCs from blood, taken 5 days after vaccination. CDR3 nucleotide sequence: TGTGCCAGCAGTTTTAGCGGAAAAACAGATACGCAGTATTTT. Amino acids: CASSFSGKTDTQYF.